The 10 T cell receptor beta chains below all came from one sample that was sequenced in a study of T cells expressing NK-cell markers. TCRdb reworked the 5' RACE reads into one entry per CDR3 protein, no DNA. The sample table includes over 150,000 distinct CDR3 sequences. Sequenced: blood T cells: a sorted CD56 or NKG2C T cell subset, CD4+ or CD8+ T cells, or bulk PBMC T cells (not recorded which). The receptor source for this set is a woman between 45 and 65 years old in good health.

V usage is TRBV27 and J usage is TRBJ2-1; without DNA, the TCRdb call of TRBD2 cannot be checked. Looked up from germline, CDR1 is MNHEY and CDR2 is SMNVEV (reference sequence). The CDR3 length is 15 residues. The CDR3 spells CASSLQLAGDSGQFF.

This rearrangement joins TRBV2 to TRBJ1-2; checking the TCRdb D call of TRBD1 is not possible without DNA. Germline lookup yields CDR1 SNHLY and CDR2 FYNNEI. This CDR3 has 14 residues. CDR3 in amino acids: CASRGQGFNYGYTF.

CDR3 region: CASTDLQGNYGYTF. The V call is TRBV12-3 or TRBV12-4, the J call TRBJ1-2; TCRdb lists TRBD1, though no DNA is available to test this call. This CDR3 is built from 14 residues.

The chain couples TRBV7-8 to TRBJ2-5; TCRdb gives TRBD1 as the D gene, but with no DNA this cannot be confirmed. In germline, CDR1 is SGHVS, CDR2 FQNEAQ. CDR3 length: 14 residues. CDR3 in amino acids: CASSLVPGMETQYF.

This CDR3 reads CASKWESSYNEQFF. The chain links TRBV5-1 to TRBJ2-1; TCRdb selects TRBD2, and the lack of DNA leaves this call unchecked. CDR3 length equals 14 residues. Germline V gene sequence: CDR1 SGHRS, CDR2 YFSETQ.

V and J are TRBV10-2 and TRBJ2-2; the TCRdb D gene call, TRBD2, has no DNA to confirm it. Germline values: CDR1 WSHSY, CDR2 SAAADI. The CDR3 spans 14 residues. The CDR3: CASGTSGFFGELFF.

CDR3: CASSHSGENVGELFF. The chain carries TRBV14 and TRBJ2-2; TCRdb calls TRBD1, which cannot be checked without DNA. Germline CDR1 reads SGHDN; CDR2 reads FVKESK. CDR3 length equals 15 residues.

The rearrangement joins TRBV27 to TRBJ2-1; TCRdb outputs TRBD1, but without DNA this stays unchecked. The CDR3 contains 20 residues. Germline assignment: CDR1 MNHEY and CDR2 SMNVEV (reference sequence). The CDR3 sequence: CASSPTEKLTGPSSYNEQFF.

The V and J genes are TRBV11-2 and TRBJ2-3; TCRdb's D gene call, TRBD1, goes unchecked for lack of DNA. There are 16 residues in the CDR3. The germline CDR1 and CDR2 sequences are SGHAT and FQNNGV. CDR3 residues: CASSRAGQGYTDTQYF. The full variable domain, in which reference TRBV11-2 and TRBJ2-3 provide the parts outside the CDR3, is EAGVAQSPRYKIIEKRQSVAFWCNPISGHATLYWYQQILGQGPKLLIQFQNNGVVDDSQLPKDRFSAERLKGVDSTLKIQPAKLEDSAVYLCASSRAGQGYTDTQYFGPGTRLTVL.

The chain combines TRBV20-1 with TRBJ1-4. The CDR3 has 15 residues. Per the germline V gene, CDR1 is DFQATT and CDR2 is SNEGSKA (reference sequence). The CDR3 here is CSARTELGLNEKLFF.